Presented here are 10 T cell receptor beta chains from one specimen sequenced in a study of blood T cell repertoires in COVID-19. The repertoire was sequenced with immunoSEQ multiplex PCR; TCRdb's copy has only in-frame clones and lacks some. Among 180,000 or so clones, roughly 80% were seen once, and the ten largest hold about 8.4%. Sequencing input: peripheral blood. The receptor set was obtained from a woman in her 70s with acute or convalescent COVID-19.

The V call is TRBV28, the J call TRBJ1-2; no definite D call. V lost 10 bases and J 4 bases, leaving 13 bases between the germline ends. The CDR3 spans 12 residues. The germline V gene has CDR1 MDHEN and CDR2 SYDVKM. This CDR3 is CATDLRGYGYTF. CDR3 nucleotide sequence: TGTGCCACCGACCTGCGGGGCTATGGCTACACCTTC.

The genes are TRBV28 and TRBJ2-7; 8 bases are a match to TRBD1. CDR1 and CDR2 from the germline V gene are MDHEN and SYDVKM. V shed 6 bases and J 2 bases; nucleotides not matched to a gene: 3. The CDR3 has 13 amino acids. The CDR3 nucleotides are TGTGCCAGCAGAGTACAGGGGGCCTACGAGCAGTACTTC. This sequence encodes CASRVQGAYEQYF.

This clone has a single count. The chain links TRBV28 to TRBJ1-6; tentative D call: TRBD1 (6 bases). The V and J ends lost 10 bases and 8 bases respectively, with 18 bases between them. From germline, CDR1 is MDHEN and CDR2 SYDVKM. The CDR3 contains 14 residues. DNA of the CDR3: TGTGCCAACATTCGAGGGGGTAAGGATTCACCCCTCCACTTT. Protein product: CANIRGGKDSPLHF.

V usage is TRBV3-1 (or the pseudogene TRBV3-2) and J usage is TRBJ2-5; 7 nucleotides agree with TRBD1. This CDR3 has 16 residues. The germline V gene encodes CDR1 LGHDT and CDR2 YNNKEL (reference sequence). With V trimmed by 1 base and J by 5 bases, 10 bases remained unmatched. The CDR3 nucleotides read TGTGCCAGCAGCCAAGGGGATAACAGGGGAGACGAGACCCAGTACTTC. This gives the protein CASSQGDNRGDETQYF.

This clone has just a few counts. The rearrangement uses TRBV7-9 and TRBJ2-7; TRBD1 agrees at 8 bases. CDR1 is SEHNR, CDR2 FQNEAQ, per germline (reference sequence). This CDR3 has 14 residues. V was clipped by 3 bases and J by 3 bases; unmatched bases: 4. This CDR3 reads CASSFQGALYEQYF. The CDR3 DNA reads TGTGCCAGCAGCTTCCAGGGGGCGCTCTACGAGCAGTACTTC.

This chain links TRBV20-1 with TRBJ2-7, with a possible D match to TRBD2 (7 bases). The CDR3 is made up of 14 amino acids. Germline CDR1 reads DFQATT; CDR2 reads SNEGSKA (reference sequence). V was cut by 3 bases and J by 2 bases, with 14 bases left in between. The CDR3 loop is CSASFGGHTYEQYF. The CDR3 bases are TGCAGTGCTAGTTTCGGGGGGCACACCTACGAGCAGTACTTC.

V gene TRBV7-6 combines with J gene TRBJ2-5; D not certain. Between the trimmed V and J ends, which lost 5 bases and 2 bases, there was a span of 9 bases. The length of the CDR3 is 13 residues. CDR1 and CDR2 from the germline V gene are SGHVS and FNYEAQ. The CDR3 sequence is CASSALLQETQYF. CDR3 nucleotide sequence: TGTGCCAGCAGCGCGCTTCTACAAGAGACCCAGTACTTC.

The chain employs TRBV29-1 and TRBJ2-5, with D possibly TRBD2 on 5 matching bases. The V end lost 7 bases, the J end lost 5 bases, and 14 bases lay between the germline ends. Germline V gene sequence: CDR1 SQVTM, CDR2 ANQGSEA. CDR3 length equals 12 residues. The CDR3 coding sequence is TGCAGCGCTGACTACCCTAGGGAGACCCAGTACTTC. Translating it yields CSADYPRETQYF.

The rearrangement uses TRBV7-2 and TRBJ1-6, with a weak D call TRBD1 (5 bases). This CDR3 comprises 16 residues. Germline CDR1 is SGHTA and CDR2 is FQGNSA. With 5 bases removed from V and 0 bases from J, the gap between germline ends came to 11 bases. The CDR3 DNA is TGTGCCAGCAGCCAGACAGAGAGCTCCTATAATTCACCCCTCCACTTT. This translates into CASSQTESSYNSPLHF.

The V call is TRBV5-4, the J call TRBJ1-2; tentative D call: TRBD1 (5 bases). This CDR3 region has 14 residues. V dropped 4 bases and J dropped 1 base, with 11 bases sitting between them. CDR1 and CDR2 from the germline V gene are SGHNT and YYREEE (reference sequence). The CDR3 DNA sequence: TGTGCCAGCAGCATAAAACAGGTTAACTATGGCTACACCTTC. Encoded protein: CASSIKQVNYGYTF.